The present entry profiles one T cell receptor beta chain with its context. Its recognized antigen is unknown. No much larger clone exists at a distance of one base, and base qualities are not known. Sample treatment or condition, as interpreted from the label and publication: live attenuated yellow fever vaccine strain. At every blood-draw timepoint, two biological replicates of bulk PBMCs were collected. A standard Ficoll-Paque protocol was used to isolate PBMCs from peripheral blood. TriZol was used to extract RNA from bulk PBMCs, CD4 and CD8 fractions, and dextramer-positive and dextramer-negative fractions. The CDR3, from cysteine to phenylalanine, totals 15 residues. Here the CDR3 DNA is all that survives: 45 bases in frame from base 1. Based on the germline V gene, the CDR1 and CDR2 sequences are LGHNA and YNFKEQ. Clipping removes 8 bases from V and 8 bases from J, with 12 as the unmatched junction base count.

Sequenced on an Illumina NovaSeq 6000. Synthesis of TCR cDNA relied on 5'RACE template switching, a step that introduced a universal primer site along with unique molecular identifiers. Priming for cDNA synthesis came from both the TCR alpha and TCR beta constant segments. Library amplification involved two PCR steps, and the second step added sample barcodes and sequencing adapters. Sequencing of libraries was performed on Illumina HiSeq 2500 (2x100 bp) or NovaSeq (2x150 bp). The original methods were these. MIGEC was used to demultiplex reads and collapse the reads into UMI consensus sequences, and MiXCR was used for V(D)J alignment. Clonotypes responding to the vaccine were identified with edgeR on replicate PBMC samples, with the criteria of FDR below 0.01 and a log2 fold change above 5 up to day 15. Bulk clonotypes were assigned CD4 or CD8 identity according to which sequenced CD4 or CD8 repertoire held them at higher abundance. TCRdb applied fastp at Q25 and MiXCR to the public reads, then kept only in-frame beta chains. Every CDR3 protein is listed once, alongside the most common genes and DNA of its rows. TCRdb's processing, not the authors' own work, is the source of the V and J calls. The sample table lists 250,000 to 400,000 distinct CDR3 sequences, approximately 4% of them with a count of one. The top ten clones comprise 15% to 20% of the sample.

The sample comes from a study of T cells after yellow fever vaccination (dated by TCRdb to about 2019). General notes on the study: The SMART-Seq v4 Ultra Low Input RNA kit was used to prepare libraries from fractions with low cell numbers. Blood was collected at multiple timepoints before and after primary and secondary immunization, and bulk PBMC replicates and cell subsets were isolated. Two healthy male donors, one aged 18 to 30 and one aged 30 to 39 years, were included in the cohort. To track T-cell clones before and after primary and booster YFV17D yellow fever vaccination, bulk TCR alpha and beta repertoires were sequenced longitudinally.

The investigation overall reported the following: A small share of clonotypes occurred in both CD4 and CD8 compartments, likely arising from convergent recombination. The secondary T-cell response was found to be weaker but faster than the primary response, with a peak reached on day 5 rather than on day 15. Computational filtering was required because FACS-sorted repertoires could contain abundant contaminating clonotypes from the bulk population. Only two donors were included in the study, so the extent to which the findings can be generalized is limited. Most clones expanded after primary vaccination were re-detected after the booster (almost 97% of CD4 and about 88% of CD8), suggesting broad memory maintenance.

The sample was PBMCs, taken 15 days after the yellow fever booster vaccination. This chain joins TRBV4-2 to TRBJ2-2; TRBD2 agrees with 9 junctional bases. The sequence was collected from a man younger than 35 who received the YFV17D yellow fever vaccine. The sequenced DNA is TGTGCCAGCCTCAGGACTAGCGACTCTTGGGGGGAGCTGTTTTTT. Its protein product is CASLRTSDSWGELFF.